The 20 T cell receptor beta chains below come from one sample, sequenced in a study of response to subunit inactivated influenza vaccine. TCRdb reprocessed the RT-PCR reads with MiXCR, giving one entry per CDR3 protein. The profile shows hundreds of thousands of distinct CDR3 sequences, approximately 15% of them singletons. Sequencing used PBMCs from blood, obtained 14 to 15 days before vaccination. All receptors derive from a man in his fifties or sixties who received an inactivated influenza vaccine.

This clonotype was picked up a small number of times. V and J are TRBV5-1 and TRBJ1-1; D is uncertain. Trimming took off 0 bases at V and 5 bases at J, with 14 bases between the two ends. Germline V gives CDR1 SGHRS, CDR2 YFSETQ. The CDR3 is 15 amino acids. CDR3 sequence: CASSLVSSLATEAFF. CDR3 in DNA: TGCGCCAGCAGCTTGGTATCAAGTTTGGCGACTGAAGCTTTCTTT.

Points on this clonotype: Germline and junction disagree at one end, which may indicate a read error. V is TRBV20-1 and J is TRBJ2-2; 12 nucleotides match TRBD2. The CDR3 length is 16 residues. Germline V CDR1 and CDR2: DFQATT, SNEGSKA (reference sequence). This CDR3 reads CCARATSGSPTGELFF. CDR3 in DNA: TGCTGTGCTAGGGCGACTAGCGGGAGCCCCACCGGGGAGCTGTTTTTT.

This clonotype was observed at least ten times. The chain combines TRBV4-1 with TRBJ2-2, with D maybe TRBD1 (6 bases). V was trimmed by 2 bases and J by 5 bases, leaving 9 bases between them. The CDR3 contains 14 residues. Germline V gives CDR1 MGHRA, CDR2 YSYEKL. The CDR3 DNA reads TGCGCCAGCAGCCAATCAGGGGAGACCGGGGAGCTGTTTTTT. Its protein is CASSQSGETGELFF.

This clonotype was recorded a few times. The chain is built from TRBV5-6 and TRBJ2-5; D is possibly TRBD2 (5 bases). V lost 1 base and J lost 5, with 12 bases in between. Per germline, CDR1 SGHDT and CDR2 YYEEEE. CDR3 length equals 14 residues. The CDR3 is CASSLPMGVETQYF. Here the CDR3 DNA reads TGTGCCAGCAGCTTGCCTATGGGAGTGGAGACCCAGTACTTC.

This clonotype was seen only a few times. CDR3 region: CASSWSWTSGSFSYEQYF. Here the CDR3 DNA reads TGTGCCAGCAGCTGGAGTTGGACTAGCGGGAGTTTTTCCTACGAGCAGTACTTC. The V and J genes are TRBV28 and TRBJ2-7, with 13 bases aligning to TRBD2. The CDR3 loop spans 18 amino acids. V was pared by 6 bases and J by 1 base, with 12 bases of the junction left unmatched. From germline, CDR1 is MDHEN and CDR2 SYDVKM.

There are a few counts of this clonotype. The CDR3 loop is CASTGSGLSSNQPQHF. The CDR3 nucleotides read TGTGCCAGCACCGGGTCGGGACTGAGTAGCAATCAGCCCCAGCATTTT. The V call is TRBV21-1, the J call TRBJ1-5. TRBV21-1 is a known pseudogene. The CDR3 has 16 amino acids.

This rearrangement joins TRBV28 to TRBJ2-7; D unresolved. V lost 2 bases, J lost 12 bases, and 14 bases lay in between. The CDR3 length is 12 residues. Germline CDR1 MDHEN, CDR2 SYDVKM. Written as DNA, the CDR3 is TGTGCCAGCAGTTTAATAGGACGGCCACTGTACTTC. This sequence encodes CASSLIGRPLYF. Full variable domain (missing parts from reference TRBV28 and TRBJ2-7): DVKVTQSSRYLVKRTGEKVFLECVQDMDHENMFWYRQDPGLGLRLIYFSYDVKMKEKGDIPEGYSVSREKKERFSLILESASTNQTSMYLCASSLIGRPLYFGPGTRLTVT.

Only a few counts were recorded for this clonotype. The rearrangement uses TRBV28 and TRBJ2-1; D remains unclear. V lost 7 bases, J lost 12 bases, and 19 bases lay in between. Germline CDR1 is MDHEN and CDR2 is SYDVKM. The length of the CDR3 is 13 residues. CDR3 amino acids: CASTLGWEQWQFF. The CDR3, as DNA: TGTGCCAGCACCCTAGGTTGGGAACAATGGCAGTTCTTC.

J is TRBJ2-3 and V is TRBV29-1; D remains ambiguous. V was trimmed by 3 bases and J by 1 base, leaving 8 bases between them. The CDR3 has 13 amino acids. Germline CDR1 is SQVTM and CDR2 is ANQGSEA. CDR3 region: CSVDGAGTDTQYF. The CDR3, as DNA: TGCAGCGTTGACGGTGCGGGCACAGATACGCAGTATTTT.

This clonotype came up a few times. The V and J genes are TRBV28 and TRBJ2-1, with D possibly TRBD2 on 7 matching bases. This CDR3 is built from 14 residues. With 9 bases removed from V and 1 base from J, the gap between germline ends came to 13 bases. CDR1 and CDR2 (germline): MDHEN, SYDVKM. This CDR3 reads CASIQGGSYNEQFF. The CDR3 DNA sequence: TGTGCCAGTATACAGGGAGGGTCCTACAATGAGCAGTTCTTC.

This clonotype was detected a few times. The chain carries TRBV24-1 and TRBJ2-7; no clear D. This CDR3 spans 12 amino acids. Per germline, CDR1 KGHDR and CDR2 SFDVKD. The V end lost 7 bases, the J end lost 7 bases, and 13 bases lay between the germline ends. CDR3 protein: CATRGSSPEQYF. The CDR3 DNA reads as TGTGCCACCAGAGGGTCCAGTCCTGAGCAGTACTTC.

The table lists this clonotype with a few counts. The J gene is TRBJ2-3, the V gene TRBV6-1, with 15 bases matching TRBD2. V gave up 4 bases and J gave up 1 base; unmatched junction bases: 9. The CDR3 totals 19 residues. The germline CDR1 and CDR2 sequences are MNHNS and SASEGT. The CDR3 spells CASSAPGGLAGGGTDTQYF. Written as DNA, the CDR3 is TGTGCCAGCAGTGCCCCCGGGGGACTAGCGGGAGGTGGCACAGATACGCAGTATTTT.

Note on this clonotype: This may come from a read error, since a much larger clone is one base off. This chain uses TRBV27 with TRBJ2-7; D may match TRBD1 or TRBD2 (5 bases each). CDR1 and CDR2 from the germline V gene are MNHEY and SMNVEV (reference sequence). This CDR3 is built from 12 residues. The CDR3 sequence is CSSSLGDGEQYF. The CDR3 region has the DNA TGTTCCAGCAGTTTAGGGGACGGCGAGCAGTACTTC.

This clonotype occurred a few times. The V call is TRBV24-1, the J call TRBJ2-1, with TRBD2 matching over 10 bases. Per germline, CDR1 KGHDR and CDR2 SFDVKD. This CDR3 is 21 amino acids long. V was pared by 12 bases and J by 3 bases, with 28 bases of the junction left unmatched. CDR3 amino acids: CAHRGLGDREKREGFYNEQFF. CDR3 nucleotide sequence: TGTGCCCACAGGGGATTGGGCGACAGGGAGAAGCGGGAGGGGTTCTACAATGAGCAGTTCTTC.

This chain's CDR3 is CARENHLGLAILSYEQYF. The CDR3 DNA follows: TGTGCCAGGGAGAACCACCTCGGACTAGCGATACTCTCCTACGAGCAGTACTTC. This chain uses TRBV7-3 with TRBJ2-7; the match to TRBD2 covers 9 bases. The germline CDR1 and CDR2 sequences are SGHTA and FQGTGA. V was clipped by 9 bases and J by 0 bases; unmatched bases: 18. This CDR3 contains 18 residues.

The chain has TRBV20-1 and TRBJ2-3; 11 bases match TRBD2. V trimming: 3 bases; J trimming: 2 bases; junction bases outside the gene matches: 4. CDR3 length: 15 residues. Germline lookup yields CDR1 DFQATT and CDR2 SNEGSKA (reference sequence). CDR3 amino acids: CSASSSGGITDTQYF. The CDR3 nucleotides read TGCAGTGCTAGTTCTAGCGGGGGGATCACAGATACGCAGTATTTT.

The rearrangement uses TRBV11-2 and TRBJ2-5; 14 bases line up with TRBD2. Germline trimming cut 1 base from V and 6 bases from J; bases unmatched to any gene: 1. Germline V gives CDR1 SGHAT, CDR2 FQNNGV. The CDR3 runs to 15 residues. CDR3 sequence reads: CASSLGTSGRQTQYF. The CDR3 DNA reads TGTGCCAGCAGCTTAGGGACTAGCGGGAGGCAGACCCAGTACTTC.

The chain links TRBV7-8 to TRBJ1-3; D is unresolved. CDR1 SGHVS and CDR2 FQNEAQ come from the germline V gene. Trimming left V 3 bases short and J 0 bases short, with 9 bases between. The CDR3 runs to 15 residues. CDR3 DNA: TGTGCCAGCAGCTTCCGGTTTGACTCTGGAAACACCATATATTTT. Amino acid sequence: CASSFRFDSGNTIYF.

This clonotype was counted ten times or more. V is TRBV6-4 and J is TRBJ2-1; 8 nucleotides line up with TRBD2. V was clipped by 5 bases and J by 8 bases; unmatched bases: 8. Germline V lookup: CDR1 MRHNA, CDR2 SNTAGT. This CDR3 has 14 residues. The CDR3 DNA follows: TGTGCCAGCAGTAGGGGACTAGAGCGCGATGAGCAGTTCTTC. Amino acid sequence: CASSRGLERDEQFF.

The chain couples TRBV15 to TRBJ2-7; D possibly corresponds to TRBD2 (6 bases). The CDR3 runs 13 residues. V was shortened by 1 base and J by 4 bases, with 8 bases between the two germline ends. Per germline, CDR1 LNHNV and CDR2 YYDKDF (reference sequence). In DNA, the CDR3 is TGTGCCACCAGCAGAGGGGAGGCGTACGAGCAGTACTTC. It codes for CATSRGEAYEQYF.